These T cell receptor beta chains were read from a single sample in a study of blood T cell repertoires in COVID-19. Measured with immunoSEQ multiplex PCR; TCRdb has only the in-frame clones, and not every one. The data hold a few hundred thousand clones, with approximately 88% observed a single time. Sequenced: peripheral blood. All receptors derive from a woman aged 50 to 60 with COVID-19, enrolled during active disease. Both conserved end residues are part of each CDR3. Each record gives: clone size, D gene, J gene, V gene, CDR3 length, CDR3 protein, CDR3 DNA. D genes are given only for firm matches. Not all rows give a size; the values are once, few, many and, for expanded clones, a class.

>-|TRBD2|TRBJ2-3|TRBV29-1|15
CSVGTSGGVTDTQYF
TGCAGCGTTGGGACTAGCGGGGGGGTCACAGATACGCAGTATTTT
>-|-|TRBJ1-5|TRBV27|13
CASSFGPDQPQHF
TGTGCCAGCAGTTTTGGGCCAGATCAGCCCCAGCATTTT
>-|TRBD2|TRBJ2-2|TRBV4-1|19
CASSQFVQAGGHSGGELFF
TGCGCCAGCAGCCAATTTGTACAGGCGGGGGGGCATTCGGGCGGGGAGCTGTTTTTT
>-|TRBD2|TRBJ2-7|TRBV5-6|15
CASSLLAVVSYEQYF
TGTGCCAGCAGCCTCCTAGCGGTGGTCTCCTACGAGCAGTACTTC
>few|-|TRBJ2-1|TRBV21-1|16
CASSTRDRIRHNEQFF
TGTGCCAGCAGCACCCGGGACAGGATACGTCACAATGAGCAGTTCTTC
>-|-|TRBJ1-5|TRBV28|15
CASSLYRLGNQPQHF
TGTGCCAGCAGTTTATACAGGTTGGGCAATCAGCCCCAGCATTTT
>-|-|TRBJ2-2|TRBV5-5|16
CASSLGLAANTGELFF
TGTGCCAGCAGCTTGGGGTTGGCGGCGAACACCGGGGAGCTGTTTTTT
>once|TRBD2|TRBJ2-4|TRBV19|15
CASSHGGDPKNIQYF
TGTGCCAGTAGTCACGGGGGGGACCCCAAAAACATTCAGTACTTC
>-|-|TRBJ2-2|TRBV7-2|14
CASSDLGGTGELFF
TGTGCCAGCAGCGATCTCGGTGGCACCGGGGAGCTGTTTTTT
>-|TRBD2|TRBJ2-1|TRBV28|15
CASSLSGGGAFEQFF
TGTGCCAGCAGTCTCTCGGGCGGGGGGGCTTTTGAGCAGTTCTTC
>-|TRBD1|TRBJ1-5|TRBV11-2|15
CASSWGTGGNQPQHF
TGTGCCAGCAGCTGGGGGACAGGGGGCAATCAGCCCCAGCATTTT
>few|-|TRBJ2-7|TRBV18|13
CASSPGTDYEQYF
TGTGCCAGCTCACCCGGTACTGACTACGAGCAGTACTTC
>-|TRBD2|TRBJ2-5|TRBV28|14
CASRPGLAEETQYF
TGTGCCAGCAGACCGGGACTAGCGGAAGAGACCCAGTACTTC
>-|TRBD1|TRBJ1-1|TRBV5-5|17
CASSLGQGLTRGTEAFF
TGTGCCAGCAGCCTAGGACAGGGCCTCACGCGGGGCACTGAAGCTTTCTTT
>once|-|TRBJ2-2|TRBV5-1|15
CASSLAAGNTGELFF
TGCGCCAGCAGCTTGGCGGCAGGGAACACCGGGGAGCTGTTTTTT
>-|TRBD1|TRBJ1-2|TRBV7-9|15
CASSPKGQILYGYTF
TGTGCCAGCAGCCCCAAGGGACAGATACTCTATGGCTACACCTTC
>-|TRBD1|TRBJ1-2|TRBV7-9|15
CASSPNQGAHYGYTF
TGTGCCAGCAGCCCCAACCAGGGGGCCCACTATGGCTACACCTTC
>-|TRBD1|TRBJ1-2|TRBV28|13
CASSPDRVDGYTF
TGTGCCAGCAGCCCCGACAGGGTGGATGGCTACACCTTC
>-|-|TRBJ2-4|TRBV6-1|20
CASSEARTSGAHIAKNIQYF
TGTGCCAGCAGTGAAGCGAGAACCTCTGGGGCACATATAGCCAAAAACATTCAGTACTTC
>once|-|TRBJ2-3|TRBV5-1|17
CASSRGLGSLSTDTQYF
TGCGCCAGCAGCCGGGGATTAGGGAGCCTTAGCACAGATACGCAGTATTTT
>-|-|TRBJ1-1|TRBV5-4|12
CASSQPPREAFF
TGTGCCAGCAGCCAGCCCCCGAGGGAAGCTTTCTTT
>-|TRBD2|TRBJ2-1|TRBV11-2|17
CASSLNPAGGARNEQFF
TGTGCCAGCAGCTTAAATCCGGCCGGGGGGGCTCGTAATGAGCAGTTCTTC
>-|-|TRBJ2-7|TRBV28|15
CASSLLRGNLHEQYF
TGTGCCAGCAGCCTCTTACGCGGTAACCTGCACGAGCAGTACTTC
>few|-|TRBJ2-2|TRBV5-1|16
CASSLLEGAATGELFF
TGCGCCAGCAGCTTGTTGGAGGGGGCGGCAACCGGGGAGCTGTTTTTT
>-|-|TRBJ2-3|TRBV5-4|16
CASSWVAASSTDTQYF
TGTGCCAGCAGCTGGGTAGCGGCGTCTAGCACAGATACGCAGTATTTT
>few|-|TRBJ1-2|TRBV5-1|15
CASADGGAEYYGYTF
TGCGCCAGCGCTGACGGGGGGGCCGAATACTATGGCTACACCTTC
>few|TRBD1|TRBJ1-1|TRBV11-3|15
CASSTTGMDSAEAFF
TGTGCCAGCAGCACGACAGGGATGGATAGCGCTGAAGCTTTCTTT
>-|-|TRBJ2-1|TRBV2|15
CASSERGGWGDEQFF
TGTGCCAGCAGTGAAAGAGGGGGCTGGGGGGATGAGCAGTTCTTC
>-|-|TRBJ1-1|TRBV19|17
CASSILLFTQVNTEAFF
TGTGCCAGTAGTATTCTTCTTTTCACTCAGGTGAACACTGAAGCTTTCTTT
>few|TRBD1|TRBJ1-1|TRBV12-5|15
CASASGQGMNTEAFF
TGTGCTAGTGCCTCGGGACAGGGGATGAACACTGAAGCTTTCTTT
>once|-|TRBJ1-5|TRBV6-5|14
CASRLGQPNQPQHF
TGTGCCAGCAGACTCGGACAGCCCAATCAGCCCCAGCATTTT
>-|TRBD1|TRBJ2-2|TRBV19|15
CASSFSDRPAGELFF
TGTGCCAGTAGTTTCTCGGACAGGCCCGCCGGGGAGCTGTTTTTT
>-|-|TRBJ1-5|TRBV2|14
CASRAWDSSQPQHF
TGTGCCAGCAGAGCATGGGACTCCAGTCAGCCCCAGCATTTT
>-|TRBD1|TRBJ1-1|TRBV5-1|13
CASSPGQPSEAFF
TGCGCCAGCAGCCCGGGACAGCCTTCGGAGGCTTTCTTT
>-|-|TRBJ1-4|TRBV6-6|15
CASSPLIGAREKLFF
TGTGCCAGCAGCCCCTTAATAGGGGCAAGGGAAAAACTGTTTTTT
>few|-|TRBJ1-1|TRBV6-4|15
CASSDSGGARTEAFF
TGTGCCAGCAGTGACTCGGGGGGGGCGCGGACTGAAGCTTTCTTT
>-|-|TRBJ1-1|TRBV12-5|14
CASGLDGMNTEAFF
TGTGCTAGTGGTCTCGACGGGATGAACACTGAAGCTTTCTTT
>-|-|TRBJ1-1|TRBV20-1|14
CSASHTGSYTEAFF
TGCAGTGCTAGTCATACAGGAAGTTACACTGAAGCTTTCTTT
>-|TRBD2|TRBJ2-5|TRBV10-3|14
CAISDTGGRETQYF
TGTGCCATCAGTGACACGGGAGGACGAGAGACCCAGTACTTC
>few|-|TRBJ1-5|TRBV19|14
CASSIVGQGQPQHF
TGTGCCAGTAGTATCGTTGGGCAGGGGCAGCCCCAGCATTTT
>few|-|TRBJ1-4|TRBV28|15
CASSSDGQPNEKLFF
TGTGCCAGCAGCTCGGACGGACAGCCTAATGAAAAACTGTTTTTT
>-|TRBD1|TRBJ2-2|TRBV5-4|15
CASSRDRPDVGELFF
TGTGCCAGCAGCCGGGACAGGCCCGACGTGGGGGAGCTGTTTTTT